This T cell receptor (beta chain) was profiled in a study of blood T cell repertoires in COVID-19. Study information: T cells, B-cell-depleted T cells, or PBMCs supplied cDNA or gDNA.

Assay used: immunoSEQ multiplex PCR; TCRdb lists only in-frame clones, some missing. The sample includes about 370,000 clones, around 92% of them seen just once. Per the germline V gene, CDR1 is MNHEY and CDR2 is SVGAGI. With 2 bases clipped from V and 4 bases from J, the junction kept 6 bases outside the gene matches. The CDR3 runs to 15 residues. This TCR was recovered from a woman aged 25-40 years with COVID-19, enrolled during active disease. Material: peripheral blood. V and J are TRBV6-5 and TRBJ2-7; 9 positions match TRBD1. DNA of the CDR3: TGTGCCAGCAGTTACAGGGGGGACAGGGTGTACGAGCAGTACTTC. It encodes CASSYRGDRVYEQYF.